The next 10 T cell receptor beta chains were all read from a single sample in a study of tumor and adjacent non-tumor tissue in lung cancer. RNA was extracted from bulk tissue without any cell sorting. TCRbeta libraries were built with three rounds of nested PCR, modified from ARM-PCR. TCRdb reprocessed the multiplex PCR reads with MiXCR, giving one entry per CDR3 protein. The table has about 75,000 distinct CDR3 sequences, over 75% seen once. Sequenced material: lung tumor tissue. These receptors originate from a woman aged 45 to 65 with non-small cell lung cancer.

This clonotype was detected once. The final CDR3 position lacks the conserved phenylalanine or tryptophan, pointing to a likely read error. The chain has TRBV6-1 and TRBJ2-7, with TRBD2 matching 7 bases. The trim removed 2 bases at V and 3 bases at J, leaving 4 bases unmatched. CDR3 size: 14 residues. Germline V gives CDR1 MNHNS, CDR2 SASEGT. The CDR3 protein is CASSESTSDYEQYS. The CDR3 DNA reads as TGTGCCAGCAGTGAATCCACTAGCGACTACGAGCAGTACTCC.

In its sample, this clonotype was seen once. The junction differs from germline at one of its ends, possibly a read error. In DNA form, the CDR3 reads TGTGTCAGCAGCTTTGATGGATTGAGCAATCGGCCCCAGTATTTT. Amino acid sequence: CVSSFDGLSNRPQYF. The chain carries TRBV11-2 and TRBJ1-5; unclear D gene. The DNA end lines up better with TRBJ2-3; the J call may be wrong. The CDR3 covers 15 residues. Per germline, CDR1 SGHAT and CDR2 FQNNGV.

With regard to this clonotype: Its ends do not fully match the called genes, so a read error is possible. The CDR3 bases are TGTGCCAGCAGCCTGTCTGGACTAGCCAGCGCGGATACGCAATATTTT. It encodes CASSLSGLASADTQYF. The chain carries TRBV6-1 and TRBJ2-3; 8 nucleotides match TRBD2. Germline CDR1 MNHNS, CDR2 SASEGT. The CDR3 loop spans 16 amino acids.

The genes are TRBV20-1 and TRBJ2-7, with D perhaps matching TRBD2 (6 bases). Between the trimmed V and J ends, which lost 6 bases and 3 bases, there was a span of 21 bases. The CDR3 loop spans 15 amino acids. CDR1 DFQATT and CDR2 SNEGSKA come from the germline V gene (reference sequence). CDR3 sequence: CSAHRTIGRVYEQYF. The CDR3 region has the DNA TGCAGTGCCCATCGTACTATCGGGAGAGTCTACGAGCAGTACTTC.

Remarks on this clonotype: It is likely a read error, because the conserved phenylalanine at the end of the CDR3 is missing. The chain carries TRBV29-1 and TRBJ2-1; 8 bases map to TRBD2. V lost 8 bases, J lost 8 bases, and 14 bases stayed unmatched. The CDR3 contains 14 residues. From germline, CDR1 is SQVTM and CDR2 ANQGSEA. CDR3: CSTLEGLVGYEQFS. The CDR3 DNA reads as TGCAGCACGCTGGAGGGACTAGTGGGTTATGAGCAGTTCTCC.

This clonotype showed up just a few times. One base away lies a much larger clone, so this may be a sequencing read error. This sequence joins TRBV12-3 or TRBV12-4 and TRBJ2-7; unclear D gene. The CDR3 extends over 13 amino acids. CDR3 DNA sequence: TGTACCAGCAGTCCCTTGCGAGGCCACGAGCAGTACTTC. It is translated as CTSSPLRGHEQYF.

V usage is TRBV5-6 and J usage is TRBJ1-4; D ambiguous. CDR3 length equals 16 residues. Germline V gives CDR1 SGHDT, CDR2 YYEEEE. V gave up 4 bases and J gave up 5 bases, with 18 bases separating them. In DNA form, the CDR3 reads TGTGCCAGCAGCCTGGGGATGGCCTCGTTGAATGAAAAACTGTTTTTT. This translates into CASSLGMASLNEKLFF. Using reference TRBV5-6 and TRBJ1-4 for the parts outside the CDR3, the full variable domain is DAGVTQSPTHLIKTRGQQVTLRCSPKSGHDTVSWYQQALGQGPQFIFQYYEEEERQRGNFPDRFSGHQFPNYSSELNVNALLLGDSALYLCASSLGMASLNEKLFFGSGTQLSVL.

This clonotype has only a few counts. At one boundary the junction diverges from the germline segment, which might be a read error. The CDR3: CVSSQDLIAGGGGTNTQYF. CDR3 sequence (DNA): TGTGTCAGCAGCCAAGATTTGATAGCGGGAGGGGGGGGGACAAATACGCAGTATTTT. V is TRBV4-2 and J is TRBJ2-3, with TRBD2 identical over 11 bases. The germline gives CDR1 LGHNA, CDR2 YNFKEQ. The CDR3 has 19 residues.

This clonotype was counted at least ten times. The chain employs TRBV7-9 and TRBJ2-4; D may be TRBD2 (6 bases). The germline V gene has CDR1 SEHNR and CDR2 FQNEAQ (reference sequence). The germline V and J ends were trimmed by 2 bases and 8 bases, with 13 bases remaining between them. This CDR3 is built from 14 residues. The CDR3 nucleotides read TGTGCCAGCAGCTTATCGGCAGGGACTTACATTCAGTACTTC. This gives the protein CASSLSAGTYIQYF.

Comments on this clonotype: One junction end does not reproduce the germline sequence, and a read error may be involved. The rearrangement links TRBV29-1 to TRBJ1-4, with D unclear. Germline loops: CDR1 SQVTM, CDR2 ANQGSEA. This CDR3 comprises 12 residues. DNA for the CDR3: TGCAGCGTTGAATACCGTGGGGAAAAACTGTCTTTT. Residues: CSVEYRGEKLSF.